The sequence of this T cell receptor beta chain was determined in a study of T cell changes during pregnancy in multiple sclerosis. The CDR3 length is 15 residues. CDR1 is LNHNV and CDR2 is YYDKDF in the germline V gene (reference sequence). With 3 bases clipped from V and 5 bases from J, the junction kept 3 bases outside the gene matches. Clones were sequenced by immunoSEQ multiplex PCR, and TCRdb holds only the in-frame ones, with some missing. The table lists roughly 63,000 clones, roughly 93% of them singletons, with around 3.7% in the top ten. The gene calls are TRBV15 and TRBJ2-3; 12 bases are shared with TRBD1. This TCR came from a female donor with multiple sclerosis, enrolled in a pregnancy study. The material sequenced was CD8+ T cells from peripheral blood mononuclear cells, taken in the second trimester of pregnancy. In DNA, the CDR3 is TGTGCCACCAGCAGGGGACAGGGGGCAGGAGATACGCAGTATTTT. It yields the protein CATSRGQGAGDTQYF.